These 8 T cell receptor beta chains share one sample of origin, sequenced in a study of cytomegalovirus exposure and HLA in healthy donors. The PCR employed 60 Vbeta primers together with 13 Jbeta primers. Sequenced by immunoSEQ multiplex PCR; TCRdb stores in-frame clones only, minus some. The sample includes 200,000 to 250,000 clones, over 80% of them seen just once. The sequencing sample was made of PBMCs. Receptors were obtained from a boy under 10 years old in good health and CMV-seronegative.

The chain links TRBV11-2 to TRBJ2-3; a weak D match, TRBD2 (5 bases). Germline V gene sequence: CDR1 SGHAT, CDR2 FQNNGV. Trimming left V 8 bases short and J 6 bases short, with 9 bases between. The CDR3 consists of 11 residues. The CDR3 protein is CASGLWDTQYF. The DNA for the CDR3 is TGTGCCAGCGGACTTTGGGATACGCAGTATTTT.

This chain uses TRBV7-2 with TRBJ1-4; perhaps TRBD1 as D (5 bases). The ends were cut back, 3 bases at V and 5 bases at J, with 13 bases in the middle. The germline gives CDR1 SGHTA, CDR2 FQGNSA. The CDR3 has 15 amino acids. The CDR3 reads CASSFDSSSNEKLFF. The CDR3 nucleotides are TGTGCCAGCAGCTTCGACAGCTCTTCAAATGAAAAACTGTTTTTT.

The chain combines TRBV18 with TRBJ2-5; D uncertain. The CDR3 sequence is 14 residues long. Germline V gene lookup returns CDR1 KGHSH and CDR2 LQKENI. The germline V and J ends were trimmed by 0 bases and 0 bases, with 5 bases remaining between them. CDR3: CASSPPMYQETQYF. CDR3 coding DNA: TGTGCCAGCTCACCACCTATGTACCAAGAGACCCAGTACTTC. The full variable domain, rest sourced from reference TRBV18 and TRBJ2-5, is NAGVMQNPRHLVRRRGQEARLRCSPMKGHSHVYWYRQLPEEGLKFMVYLQKENIIDESGMPKERFSAEFPKEGPSILRIQQVVRGDSAAYFCASSPPMYQETQYFGPGTRLLVL.

The chain employs TRBV27 and TRBJ2-7, with D possibly TRBD1 on 6 matching bases. Germline V lookup: CDR1 MNHEY, CDR2 SMNVEV (reference sequence). The CDR3 contains 14 residues. Deletions cut 5 bases from V and 3 bases from J, with 14 bases between. CDR3 nucleotides: TGTGCCAGCAGTCCACGGACAGTTCGCTACGAGCAGTACTTC. It yields the protein CASSPRTVRYEQYF.

V usage is TRBV30 and J usage is TRBJ1-1, with 8 positions matching TRBD1. The length of the CDR3 is 14 residues. Germline V lookup: CDR1 GTSNPN, CDR2 SVGIG (reference sequence). The V segment lost 4 bases and the J segment 0 bases; nucleotides outside the gene matches: 4. The DNA for the CDR3 is TGTGCCTGGACAGGGGGCATACTGAACACTGAAGCTTTCTTT. Translated, it gives CAWTGGILNTEAFF. The variable domain in full, completed from reference TRBV30 and TRBJ1-1, reads SQTIHQWPATLVQPVGSPLSLECTVEGTSNPNLYWYRQAAGRGLQLLFYSVGIGQISSEVPQNLSASRPQDRQFILSSKKLLLSDSGFYLCAWTGGILNTEAFFGQGTRLTVV.

The chain is built from TRBV5-1 and TRBJ2-7; 7 positions match TRBD1. V was clipped by 4 bases and J by 5 bases; unmatched bases: 9. CDR1 SGHRS and CDR2 YFSETQ come from the germline V gene. CDR3 length: 14 amino acids. The CDR3 DNA sequence: TGCGCCAGCAGCATTTGGGACAGTACCAACGAGCAGTACTTC. Its translation: CASSIWDSTNEQYF.

CDR3 nucleotide sequence: TGTGCCAGCAGTTATGGGGCGGGGGAAAAACTGTTTTTT. Residues: CASSYGAGEKLFF. The chain recombines TRBV6-5 with TRBJ1-4; D might be TRBD1 (5 bases). Germline V CDR1 and CDR2: MNHEY, SVGAGI. V gave up 3 bases and J gave up 8 bases, with 10 bases separating them. CDR3 length: 13 residues.

This clone was recorded once. V is TRBV2 and J is TRBJ2-7; no clear D gene. The ends were cut back, 2 bases at V and 2 bases at J, with 13 bases in the middle. The CDR3 loop spans 15 amino acids. Germline V CDR1 and CDR2: SNHLY, FYNNEI. The CDR3 protein is CASSEYLTPTYEQYF. The CDR3 DNA follows: TGTGCCAGCAGTGAATACCTTACGCCTACCTACGAGCAGTACTTC. Based on the CDR3 plus reference TRBV2 and TRBJ2-7, the full variable domain is EPEVTQTPSHQVTQMGQEVILRCVPISNHLYFYWYRQILGQKVEFLVSFYNNEISEKSEIFDDQFSVERPDGSNFTLKIRSTKLEDSAMYFCASSEYLTPTYEQYFGPGTRLTVT.